Described below is a single T cell receptor (beta chain) sequence and its context. TCRdb re-derived calls from the 5' RACE reads in MiXCR, one entry per CDR3 protein. The sample gives 550,000 to 750,000 distinct CDR3 sequences, approximately 13% of which show up once; 11% to 15% is in the top ten. This entry is derived from a study of T cells after yellow fever vaccination. On the study more broadly: SMART-Seq v4 Ultra Low Input prepared the low-cell-number fractions.

Germline-derived CDR1 and CDR2 are GTSNPN and SVGIG (reference sequence). V gave up 1 base and J gave up 9 bases, with 15 bases separating them. The CDR3 consists of 13 residues. Sequenced here: PBMCs, sampled on the day of the yellow fever booster vaccination. This clonotype originated in a man aged 25 to 40 who received the YFV17D yellow fever vaccine. The rearrangement joins TRBV30 to TRBJ2-5; D unresolved. Written as DNA, the CDR3 is TGTGCCTGGAGTGAAACAGTCGCGTTGGCCCAGTACTTC. Encoded protein: CAWSETVALAQYF. Looking up the rest from reference TRBV30 and TRBJ2-5 gives the full variable domain: SQTIHQWPATLVQPVGSPLSLECTVEGTSNPNLYWYRQAAGRGLQLLFYSVGIGQISSEVPQNLSASRPQDRQFILSSKKLLLSDSGFYLCAWSETVALAQYFGPGTRLLVL.